Listed below are T cell receptor beta chains from one sample, sequenced in a study of blood T cells in healthy people across ages. From the 5' RACE reads, TCRdb called clonotypes with MiXCR, one entry per CDR3 protein. The sample records over a million distinct CDR3 sequences, approximately 60% being singletons. Sequenced: blood. Receptors originate from a man younger than 35 in good health. The CDR3 runs from the conserved cysteine through the conserved F or W. Fields, in order: CDR3 length, J gene, V gene, clone size, D gene, CDR3 DNA, CDR3 protein. D genes are given only for firm matches. Not every row has a clone size; where given, it reads once, few, many or a size class.

13 | TRBJ2-2 | TRBV29-1 | - | - | TGCAGCGCTACGCCCCGGGACACCGGGGAGCTGTTTTTT | CSATPRDTGELFF
16 | TRBJ2-5 | TRBV6-6 | - | TRBD2 | TGTGCCAGCAGTTCCCCCCGGGGGGGCCTTCGAGAGACCCAGTACTTC | CASSSPRGGLRETQYF
17 | TRBJ2-3 | TRBV7-9 | few | TRBD2 | TGTGCCAGCAGCCCTGTGGGGTCTAGCGGGACCTCAGATACGCAGTATTTT | CASSPVGSSGTSDTQYF
16 | TRBJ2-3 | TRBV5-1 | few | - | TGCGCCAGCAGCTTGGAAGCGGTCTCTAGCACAGATACGCAGTATTTT | CASSLEAVSSTDTQYF
19 | TRBJ1-1 | TRBV21-1 | - | - | TGTGCCAGCAGCAAAGGAGGTTGGTTGGCCGGCACTGAAACCTCTGAAGCTTTCTTT | CASSKGGWLAGTETSEAFF
9 | TRBJ2-5 | TRBV29-1 | few | - | TGCAGCGCCGAGAAGACCCAGTACTTC | CSAEKTQYF
13 | TRBJ2-5 | TRBV7-2 | few | TRBD2 | TGTGCCAGCAGTTATTTAGCGGGAGAGACCCAGTACTTC | CASSYLAGETQYF
15 | TRBJ2-2 | TRBV12-3/TRBV12-4 | - | - | TGTGCCAGCAGTGTAGGGGAACCGAACACCGGGGAGCTGTTTTTT | CASSVGEPNTGELFF
13 | TRBJ1-1 | TRBV29-1 | - | - | TGCAGCTCACGCTTTGCTGGGAACACTGAAGCTTTCTTT | CSSRFAGNTEAFF
17 | TRBJ2-7 | TRBV6-1 | few | TRBD2 | TGTGCCAGCAGTACCGGGGCCCAGACTAGCGGCGCCTACGAGCAGTACTTC | CASSTGAQTSGAYEQYF
14 | TRBJ1-2 | TRBV9 | - | - | TGTGCCAGCAGCGTAGGGGGCAGAGCTGATGGCTACACCTTC | CASSVGGRADGYTF
14 | TRBJ2-5 | TRBV10-3 | - | - | TGTGCCATCAGTGAGGCAGCCAAAATAGAGACCCAGTACTTC | CAISEAAKIETQYF
14 | TRBJ1-1 | TRBV29-1 | few | - | TGCAGCGTTGAAGGAGTAGAACAGGCCACTGAAGCTTTCTTT | CSVEGVEQATEAFF
18 | TRBJ2-4 | TRBV18 | - | - | TGTGCCAGCTCACTAAGGTCGGCCAGAATCTTAGCCAAAAACATTCAGTACTTC | CASSLRSARILAKNIQYF
15 | TRBJ2-1 | TRBV6-2/TRBV6-3 | once | - | TGTGCCAGCAGGTACTCCGGGACATCCTACAATGAGCAGTTCTTC | CASRYSGTSYNEQFF
14 | TRBJ2-7 | TRBV27 | - | TRBD1 | TGTGCCAGCAGTTTCAGCGCCAGGGGGTCCGAGCAGTACTTC | CASSFSARGSEQYF
16 | TRBJ2-3 | TRBV12-3/TRBV12-4 | - | - | TGTGCCAGCAGTTATCCCACTAGCCTGCGCACAGATACGCAGTATTTT | CASSYPTSLRTDTQYF
16 | TRBJ2-7 | TRBV7-2 | - | TRBD1 | TGTGCCAGCAGCTTAGGGGGACAGGTACGGTCCTACGAGCAGTACTTC | CASSLGGQVRSYEQYF
11 | TRBJ1-1 | TRBV6-5 | - | - | TGTGCCAGCAGTTACAGGTCGGAAGCTTTCTTT | CASSYRSEAFF
14 | TRBJ2-5 | TRBV4-1 | - | - | TGCGCCAGCAGCCCACTAGAGGGCCAAGAGACCCAGTACTTC | CASSPLEGQETQYF
15 | TRBJ2-2 | TRBV11-2 | - | TRBD1 | TGTGCCAGCAGCTTAGATGGGACAGGAGCCGGGGAGCTGTTTTTT | CASSLDGTGAGELFF
13 | TRBJ2-5 | TRBV20-1 | - | - | TGCAGTGCTAGCAGGGAAGGGAGAGAGACCCAGTACTTC | CSASREGRETQYF
14 | TRBJ2-7 | TRBV4-2 | - | TRBD1 | TGTGCCAGCAGCGCGACAGGGGAATCCTACGAGCAGTACTTC | CASSATGESYEQYF
12 | TRBJ1-2 | TRBV12-3/TRBV12-4 | - | - | TGTGCCAGCACCAATGGGGGCTATGGCTGCACCTTC | CASTNGGYGCTF
15 | TRBJ1-1 | TRBV29-1 | - | - | TGCAGCGTTCTCTTGACAAGGACGGGAGGCACTGAAGCTTTCTTT | CSVLLTRTGGTEAFF
15 | TRBJ2-6 | TRBV3-1 | - | - | TGTGCCAGCAGAGCGGTATCGTCCGGGGCCAACGTCCTGACTTTC | CASRAVSSGANVLTF